The rows below give T cell receptor beta chains drawn from one sample of a study of OX40 agonist ivuxolimab in advanced cancers. Method: immunoSEQ multiplex PCR; TCRdb's copy keeps in-frame clones and lacks some. The sample records tens of thousands of clones, 85% to 90% being singletons. Sample: CD4+ or CD8+ T cells sorted from blood, taken in a trial of the OX40 agonist ivuxolimab. The receptors were sampled from an adult with an advanced solid tumor such as melanoma, head and neck, liver or kidney cancer. The CDR3 runs from the conserved cysteine through the conserved F or W. Fields, in order: J gene, clone size, D gene, V gene, CDR3 protein, CDR3 DNA. The D gene is left open where the match is weak. Expanded clones get a size class; other rows say once, few or many, or leave the size out.

j_call: TRBJ2-5
clone_size: .
d_call: .
v_call: TRBV11-2
cdr3_aa: CASSLGRVAETQYF
cdr3_nt: TGTGCCAGCAGCTTAGGCCGCGTTGCAGAGACCCAGTACTTC

j_call: TRBJ1-2
clone_size: .
d_call: TRBD1
v_call: TRBV7-2
cdr3_aa: CASSPRTGVWYGYTF
cdr3_nt: TGTGCCAGCAGCCCCCGGACAGGGGTCTGGTATGGCTACACCTTC

j_call: TRBJ2-1
clone_size: few
d_call: TRBD2
v_call: TRBV6-5
cdr3_aa: CASSYSAGGYNEQFF
cdr3_nt: TGTGCCAGCAGTTACTCAGCGGGGGGGTACAATGAGCAGTTCTTC

j_call: TRBJ1-1
clone_size: .
d_call: .
v_call: TRBV11-3
cdr3_aa: CASSLDRTHEAFF
cdr3_nt: TGTGCCAGCAGCTTAGATCGGACCCATGAAGCTTTCTTT

j_call: TRBJ2-5
clone_size: .
d_call: .
v_call: TRBV4-1
cdr3_aa: CASSQGAMETQYF
cdr3_nt: TGCGCCAGCAGCCAGGGGGCTATGGAGACCCAGTACTTC

j_call: TRBJ2-7
clone_size: .
d_call: .
v_call: TRBV2
cdr3_aa: CASSGQPSYEQYF
cdr3_nt: TGTGCCAGCAGCGGACAGCCCTCCTACGAGCAGTACTTC

j_call: TRBJ2-7
clone_size: .
d_call: .
v_call: TRBV27
cdr3_aa: CASSPHRRSYEQYF
cdr3_nt: TGTGCCAGCAGTCCCCACAGGCGCTCCTACGAGCAGTACTTC

j_call: TRBJ2-5
clone_size: .
d_call: TRBD1
v_call: TRBV5-1
cdr3_aa: CASSRDRPQTQYF
cdr3_nt: TGCGCCAGCAGCAGGGACAGGCCTCAGACCCAGTACTTC

j_call: TRBJ2-7
clone_size: few
d_call: .
v_call: TRBV5-1
cdr3_aa: CASSNAPWAENEQYF
cdr3_nt: TGCGCCAGCAGCAATGCGCCCTGGGCGGAAAACGAGCAGTACTTC

j_call: TRBJ2-7
clone_size: .
d_call: TRBD1
v_call: TRBV28
cdr3_aa: CASGTPGQATSYEQYF
cdr3_nt: TGTGCCAGCGGTACACCGGGACAGGCGACTTCCTACGAGCAGTACTTC

j_call: TRBJ1-2
clone_size: .
d_call: TRBD1
v_call: TRBV9
cdr3_aa: CASSVDLQGAYGYTF
cdr3_nt: TGTGCCAGCAGCGTAGACCTACAGGGGGCCTATGGCTACACCTTC

j_call: TRBJ1-2
clone_size: .
d_call: .
v_call: TRBV21-1
cdr3_aa: CASSKVLGLINYGYTF
cdr3_nt: TGTGCCAGCAGCAAAGTTCTCGGACTGATCAACTATGGCTACACCTTC

j_call: TRBJ2-3
clone_size: .
d_call: .
v_call: TRBV27
cdr3_aa: CASSRGYTDTQYF
cdr3_nt: TGTGCCAGCAGTCGGGGGTACACAGATACGCAGTATTTT

j_call: TRBJ2-1
clone_size: .
d_call: .
v_call: TRBV20-1
cdr3_aa: CSALTYNEQFF
cdr3_nt: TGCAGTGCTCTTACCTACAATGAGCAGTTCTTC

j_call: TRBJ1-3
clone_size: .
d_call: .
v_call: TRBV28
cdr3_aa: CATTGGDSGNTIYF
cdr3_nt: TGTGCCACTACCGGCGGGGACTCTGGAAACACCATATATTTT

j_call: TRBJ2-3
clone_size: once
d_call: .
v_call: TRBV6-1
cdr3_aa: CASSESRDTQYF
cdr3_nt: TGTGCCAGCAGTGAAAGCAGAGATACGCAGTATTTT

j_call: TRBJ2-5
clone_size: .
d_call: TRBD2
v_call: TRBV11-2
cdr3_aa: CASNPTQRAGARETQYF
cdr3_nt: TGTGCCAGCAATCCTACCCAACGGGCGGGAGCTCGGGAGACCCAGTACTTC

j_call: TRBJ2-7
clone_size: few
d_call: .
v_call: TRBV5-1
cdr3_aa: CASSPEGTVSGWEQYF
cdr3_nt: TGCGCCAGCAGCCCGGAGGGGACAGTCTCGGGTTGGGAGCAGTACTTC

j_call: TRBJ1-1
clone_size: .
d_call: .
v_call: TRBV9
cdr3_aa: CASSVEGRGDTEAFF
cdr3_nt: TGTGCCAGCAGCGTAGAAGGCAGGGGAGATACTGAAGCTTTCTTT

j_call: TRBJ1-4
clone_size: .
d_call: TRBD1
v_call: TRBV6-6
cdr3_aa: CASSYRDRENEKLFF
cdr3_nt: TGTGCCAGCAGCTACCGGGACAGGGAAAATGAAAAACTGTTTTTT

j_call: TRBJ1-3
clone_size: .
d_call: .
v_call: TRBV30
cdr3_aa: CAWSAPSGVGRGNTIYF
cdr3_nt: TGTGCCTGGAGTGCCCCCTCGGGGGTGGGAAGGGGAAACACCATATATTTT

j_call: TRBJ2-7
clone_size: .
d_call: TRBD2
v_call: TRBV18
cdr3_aa: CASSPSLAGGEQYF
cdr3_nt: TGTGCCAGCTCACCCAGCCTAGCGGGAGGCGAGCAGTACTTC

j_call: TRBJ2-1
clone_size: .
d_call: TRBD2
v_call: TRBV19
cdr3_aa: CASTGGLLAGLRSEQFF
cdr3_nt: TGTGCCAGTACCGGGGGACTGTTAGCGGGCCTGAGAAGTGAGCAGTTCTTC

j_call: TRBJ1-4
clone_size: .
d_call: .
v_call: TRBV28
cdr3_aa: CASSSEPRDMDF
cdr3_nt: TGTGCCAGCAGTTCCGAGCCACGGGACATGGATTTT

j_call: TRBJ2-3
clone_size: .
d_call: TRBD1
v_call: TRBV30
cdr3_aa: CAWQVDRVGADTQYF
cdr3_nt: TGTGCCTGGCAGGTAGACAGGGTTGGTGCAGATACGCAGTATTTT

j_call: TRBJ2-7
clone_size: .
d_call: .
v_call: TRBV11-2
cdr3_aa: CASSFEGTGSHEQYF
cdr3_nt: TGTGCCAGCAGCTTCGAGGGAACAGGGTCCCACGAGCAGTACTTC

j_call: TRBJ2-2
clone_size: .
d_call: TRBD2
v_call: TRBV2
cdr3_aa: CASIPEPGGTGELFF
cdr3_nt: TGTGCCAGCATTCCAGAGCCGGGGGGAACCGGGGAGCTGTTTTTT

j_call: TRBJ2-2
clone_size: few
d_call: .
v_call: TRBV5-1
cdr3_aa: CASSPGSGELFF
cdr3_nt: TGCGCCAGCAGCCCAGGGAGCGGGGAGCTGTTTTTT

j_call: TRBJ2-1
clone_size: .
d_call: .
v_call: TRBV28
cdr3_aa: CASSRGTEWNEQFF
cdr3_nt: TGTGCCAGCAGCCGCGGGACAGAATGGAATGAGCAGTTCTTC

j_call: TRBJ1-5
clone_size: once
d_call: .
v_call: TRBV5-1
cdr3_aa: CASSPGGEFGNQPQHF
cdr3_nt: TGCGCCAGCAGCCCCGGAGGGGAATTCGGCAATCAGCCCCAGCATTTT

j_call: TRBJ1-2
clone_size: .
d_call: TRBD1
v_call: TRBV29-1
cdr3_aa: CSVATGSYGYTF
cdr3_nt: TGCAGCGTTGCGACAGGGAGCTATGGCTACACCTTC

j_call: TRBJ1-2
clone_size: .
d_call: .
v_call: TRBV10-3
cdr3_aa: CATGSGQLNGGYTF
cdr3_nt: TGTGCCACCGGATCCGGACAGCTGAACGGTGGCTACACCTTC

j_call: TRBJ1-6
clone_size: .
d_call: TRBD1
v_call: TRBV30
cdr3_aa: CAWSLITGGANSPLHF
cdr3_nt: TGTGCCTGGAGCCTCATCACAGGGGGCGCGAATTCACCCCTCCACTTT

j_call: TRBJ1-4
clone_size: .
d_call: .
v_call: TRBV20-1
cdr3_aa: CSVRAAEKLFF
cdr3_nt: TGCAGTGTACGGGCGGCTGAAAAACTGTTTTTT

j_call: TRBJ2-3
clone_size: .
d_call: TRBD2
v_call: TRBV5-1
cdr3_aa: CASSLRTGGPMTDTQYF
cdr3_nt: TGCGCCAGCAGCTTACGTACGGGAGGGCCTATGACAGATACGCAGTATTTT

j_call: TRBJ2-2
clone_size: once
d_call: .
v_call: TRBV2
cdr3_aa: CASRERDAGELFF
cdr3_nt: TGTGCCAGCAGGGAAAGGGATGCCGGGGAGCTGTTTTTT

j_call: TRBJ2-7
clone_size: .
d_call: TRBD1
v_call: TRBV5-1
cdr3_aa: CASSSGQGAGYEQYF
cdr3_nt: TGCGCCAGCAGCAGCGGACAGGGGGCAGGATACGAGCAGTACTTC